This T cell receptor beta chain was retrieved from a study of sequential checkpoint blockade in melanoma (dated by TCRdb to between 2018 and 2020). Background on the whole study: Patients were assigned by 1:1 randomization to either first-line nivolumab followed by ipilimumab (arm A) or ipilimumab followed by nivolumab (arm B). Both trial sequences were followed by maintenance nivolumab. DNA from 90 to 100 pretreatment melanoma tumor samples was subjected to TCRbeta immunosequencing. For fewer than 25 patients, matched tumor biopsies were taken both before treatment and at week 13, after single-agent nivolumab (arm A) or ipilimumab (arm B). About 80% of the matched tumor biopsy pairs taken before and after treatment were from the same lesion.

Overall study outcomes, separate from this receptor: Within-arm analyses of tumor T-cell fraction were constrained by small sample sizes and reduced statistical power. Larger, independent patient cohorts are needed to validate the response-prediction model that combines TCR metrics and mutation burden. Among patients in arm A, the nivolumab-first arm, pretreatment tumor TIL clonality was associated with response (P = .04). PD-L1 staining and CD8+ T-cell counts correlated with tumor T-cell fraction and clonality, whereas mutational load did not. Patients with increases in tumor T-cell fraction and clonality by week 13 were approximately 30 times more likely to achieve clinical benefit.

Comment on this clone: Its binding antigen is unknown. Base qualities are not at hand, and no much larger clone is one base apart.

The treatment or condition label, read with the paper, signifies: randomized to nivolumab then ipilimumab (arm A) or the reverse (arm B). None of the patients in the trial had previously been given DNA-damaging chemotherapy. CheckMate 064, a randomized, open-label phase II trial of sequential checkpoint blockade, was the source of the samples, all of which came from patients with melanoma. Genomic DNA from formalin-fixed paraffin-embedded (FFPE) tissue samples served as the input for tumor TCR sequencing. The immunoSEQ Assay was used to immunosequence TCRbeta CDR3 regions from genomic DNA. Prior to high-throughput sequencing, genomic DNA was amplified by bias-controlled multiplex PCR. The authors' analysis ran thus. To quantify the absolute abundance of each unique TCRbeta CDR3 region, the sequences were collapsed and filtered. Clonality was defined as 1 minus Pielou's evenness and was calculated using productive rearrangements only. Tumor T-cell fraction was calculated by normalizing TCRbeta template counts to usable DNA, which was estimated from several housekeeping genes. Clones with significantly greater frequencies in on-treatment versus baseline samples were identified using a previously published method. Drawn from immuneACCESS, this table holds only the in-frame rearrangements with V and J called that TCRdb kept. Clones are partly lost; checked studies trace under half to an unresolved V gene and leave the rest unexplained. V and J calls plus clone size are reproduced from that table; the DNA served to infer D and trimming. Within this sample are about 3,500 clones, with 17% of them counted one time only. Of the sample, approximately 14% falls within the top ten clones.

For CDR1 and CDR2, the germline V gene lists MNHGY and SAAAGT. V has 6 bases trimmed and J has 1 base trimmed; junction bases matching no gene number 5. From cysteine to phenylalanine, the CDR3 is 14 amino acids long. The CDR3 DNA has 42 bases and is translated from base 1. This specimen consisted of tumor tissue (inferred from file names), obtained from a patient given nivolumab and ipilimumab in sequence. The TCR originated in a human donor with melanoma. Here the chain combines TRBV6-8 and TRBJ2-7; 8 bases in the junction line up with TRBD1. The DNA sequence is TGTGCCAGCAGGTGGACAGGGCCTTCCTACGAGCAGTACTTC. This is translated as CASRWTGPSYEQYF.